A single sample gave rise to the 5 T cell receptor beta chains below, sequenced in a study of early T cells in non-severe SARS-CoV-2 infection. TCRdb reprocessed the 5' RACE reads with MiXCR, giving one entry per CDR3 protein. This table holds approximately 71,000 distinct CDR3 sequences, 12% found once. Sequenced: whole blood. The receptors were sampled from an adult who was a healthcare worker with PCR-confirmed SARS-CoV-2 infection or an uninfected control (not recorded which).

The chain links TRBV20-1 to TRBJ2-3; 8 nucleotides match TRBD2. This CDR3 has 14 residues. Germline V gives CDR1 DFQATT, CDR2 SNEGSKA (reference sequence). The ends lost 6 bases at V and 5 bases at J; junction bases unmatched: 10. The CDR3 sequence is CSAARSGGGDTQYF. The CDR3 nucleotides read TGCAGTGCGGCACGAAGCGGGGGCGGAGATACGCAGTATTTT.

This chain uses TRBV27 with TRBJ2-3; D unclear. Trimming left V 6 bases short and J 4 bases short, with 8 bases between. The CDR3 length is 12 residues. Germline lookup yields CDR1 MNHEY and CDR2 SMNVEV (reference sequence). DNA of the CDR3: TGTGCCAGCAGGGATCTGGCAGATACGCAGTATTTT. This sequence encodes CASRDLADTQYF.

This chain uses TRBV18 with TRBJ1-2; D is unresolved. The V gene lost 0 bases and the J gene lost 6 bases, with 14 bases spanning the gap. CDR3 length equals 15 residues. Germline V lookup: CDR1 KGHSH, CDR2 LQKENI. Here the CDR3 reads CASSPPVRDKHGYTF. CDR3 DNA sequence: TGTGCCAGCTCACCACCCGTGCGGGATAAGCATGGCTACACCTTC.

This clonotype showed up many times. The chain recombines TRBV5-6 with TRBJ2-3; 9 bases are a match to TRBD2. CDR3 length: 17 amino acids. Trimming took 1 base from V and 6 from J; bases not matched to a gene: 12. The germline V gene has CDR1 SGHDT and CDR2 YYEEEE. CDR3 bases: TGTGCCAGCAGCTTGCCCCGCGGGGGGGCGCGGGGGGATACGCAGTATTTT. Residues: CASSLPRGGARGDTQYF.

The gene calls are TRBV6-2 or TRBV6-3 and TRBJ2-1; 10 positions agree with TRBD2. The V and J ends lost 6 bases and 0 bases, in that order; junction bases with no gene match: 8. The CDR3 loop spans 17 amino acids. Germline V gives CDR1 MNHEY, CDR2 SVGEGT. This chain's CDR3 is CASSWRTSGSSYNEQFF. Here the CDR3 DNA reads TGTGCCAGCAGCTGGAGGACTAGCGGTAGCTCCTACAATGAGCAGTTCTTC.